Listed below are T cell receptor beta chains from one sample, sequenced in a study of T cell repertoires in cytomegalovirus infection. No antigens are known for them. TCRdb reanalysed the reads using MiXCR and keeps one entry per CDR3 protein. The sample lists about 900,000 distinct CDR3 sequences; about a third were seen once. The sequencing used cultured CD8+ T cells from PBMCs, collected from culture after CMV antigen stimulation. These receptors all come from a human donor in good health (CMV status not recorded). Some clones in this sample may be carry-over from other donors' samples. Each CDR3 is given with its conserved first and last residue. A D gene is named only where the DNA matches it firmly. Not every row has a clone size; where given, it reads once, few, many or a size class.

D gene	clone size	J gene	V gene	CDR3 protein	CDR3 DNA
NA	NA	TRBJ1-2	TRBV7-8	CASSLGGTGYGYTF	TGTGCCAGCAGCTTAGGAGGGACCGGCTATGGCTACACCTTC
NA	NA	TRBJ2-2	TRBV4-1	CASSQVSQGSNGELFF	TGCGCCAGCAGTCAGGTTTCACAGGGAAGCAACGGGGAGCTGTTTTTT
NA	few	TRBJ2-4	TRBV27	CASAGGLGAKNIQYF	TGTGCCAGCGCCGGGGGTTTGGGAGCCAAAAACATTCAGTACTTC
NA	once	TRBJ1-2	TRBV15	CATSRGGTNYGYTF	TGTGCCACCAGCAGAGGGGGGACTAACTATGGCTACACCTTC
NA	many	TRBJ2-1	TRBV7-2	CASSYRGSPLRHPYNEQFF	TGTGCCAGCAGCTACCGGGGGAGCCCTTTAAGACACCCCTACAATGAGCAGTTCTTC
NA	few	TRBJ1-6	TRBV27	CASSSDFGPSPLHF	TGTGCCAGCAGTTCTGATTTCGGGCCTTCACCCCTCCACTTT
NA	NA	TRBJ2-2	TRBV7-2	CASSLHRQGLTQPNTGELFF	TGTGCCAGCAGCTTACATCGCCAGGGGCTAACCCAACCCAACACCGGGGAGCTGTTTTTT
NA	few	TRBJ2-2	TRBV7-6	CASSFKARRDGELFF	TGTGCCAGCAGCTTTAAAGCCCGGCGGGACGGGGAGCTGTTTTTT
NA	many	TRBJ1-2	TRBV27	CASSFGQFYGYTF	TGTGCCAGCAGTTTCGGGCAGTTCTATGGCTACACCTTC
NA	NA	TRBJ1-2	TRBV25-1	CASSRLQFGYTF	TGTGCCAGCTCGAGACTCCAGTTTGGCTACACCTTC
NA	few	TRBJ1-3	TRBV7-2	CASSLGKGTRSGNTIYF	TGTGCCAGCAGCTTGGGGAAGGGGACACGCTCTGGAAACACCATATATTTT
NA	many	TRBJ1-6	TRBV27	CASSLSANSPLHF	TGTGCCAGCAGTTTATCCGCAAATTCACCCCTCCACTTT
TRBD2	NA	TRBJ2-1	TRBV6-6	CASSYLRGTRGNEQFF	TGTGCCAGCAGTTATTTACGGGGGACTAGAGGCAATGAGCAGTTCTTC
NA	few	TRBJ2-2	TRBV4-3	CASSQDTGFTGELFF	TGCGCCAGCAGCCAAGATACTGGGTTCACCGGGGAGCTGTTTTTT
NA	few	TRBJ1-1	TRBV6-2/TRBV6-3	CASSYSISSLNTEAFF	TGTGCCAGCAGTTACTCGATTTCCTCTTTGAACACTGAAGCTTTCTTT
NA	NA	TRBJ1-4	TRBV27	CASSPRAGRNEKLFF	TGTGCCAGCAGTCCCCGGGCAGGGCGGAATGAAAAACTGTTTTTT
TRBD1	few	TRBJ2-3	TRBV7-2	CASSLRQGFQRLNF	TGTGCCAGCAGCTTGAGACAGGGTTTTCAACGCCTAAATTTT
TRBD2	many	TRBJ2-1	TRBV7-2	CASSPGLAREQFF	TGTGCCAGCAGCCCGGGACTAGCTCGTGAGCAGTTCTTC
NA	NA	TRBJ1-2	TRBV4-1	CASSQGRAANYGYTF	TGCGCCAGCAGCCAAGGACGGGCCGCTAACTATGGCTACACCTTC
NA	few	TRBJ2-5	TRBV19	CASSIIFSGGETQYF	TGTGCCAGTAGTATAATCTTCTCCGGGGGAGAGACCCAGTACTTC
TRBD2	NA	TRBJ2-1	TRBV6-1	CASRSESGGAYNEQFF	TGTGCCAGCAGGTCCGAGAGCGGGGGGGCCTACAATGAGCAGTTCTTC
NA	many	TRBJ2-5	TRBV7-2	CASRPPVGGGNWQTQYF	TGTGCCAGCAGGCCCCCTGTGGGTGGTGGGAACTGGCAGACCCAGTACTTC